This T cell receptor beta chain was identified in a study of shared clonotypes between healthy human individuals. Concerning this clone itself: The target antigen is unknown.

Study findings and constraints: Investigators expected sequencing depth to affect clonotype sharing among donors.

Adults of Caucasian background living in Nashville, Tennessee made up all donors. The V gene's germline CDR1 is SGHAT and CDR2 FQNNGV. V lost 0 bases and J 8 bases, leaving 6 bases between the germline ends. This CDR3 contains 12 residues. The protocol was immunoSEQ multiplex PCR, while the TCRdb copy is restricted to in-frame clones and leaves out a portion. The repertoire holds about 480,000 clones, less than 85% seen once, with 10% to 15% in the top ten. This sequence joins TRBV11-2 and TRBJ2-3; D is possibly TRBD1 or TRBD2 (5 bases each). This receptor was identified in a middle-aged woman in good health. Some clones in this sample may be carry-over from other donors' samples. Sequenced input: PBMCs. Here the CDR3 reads CASSLDGGTQYF. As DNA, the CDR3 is TGTGCCAGCAGCTTAGATGGGGGTACGCAGTATTTT.